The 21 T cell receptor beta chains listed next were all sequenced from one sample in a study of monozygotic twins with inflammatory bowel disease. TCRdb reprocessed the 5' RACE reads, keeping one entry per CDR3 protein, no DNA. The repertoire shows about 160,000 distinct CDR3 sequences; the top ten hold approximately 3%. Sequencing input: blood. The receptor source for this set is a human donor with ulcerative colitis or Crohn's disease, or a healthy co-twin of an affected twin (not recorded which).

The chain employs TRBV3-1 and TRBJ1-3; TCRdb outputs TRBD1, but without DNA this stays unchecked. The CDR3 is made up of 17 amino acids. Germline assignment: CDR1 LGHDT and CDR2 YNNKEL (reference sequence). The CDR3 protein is CASSQEGTGVFGNTIYF.

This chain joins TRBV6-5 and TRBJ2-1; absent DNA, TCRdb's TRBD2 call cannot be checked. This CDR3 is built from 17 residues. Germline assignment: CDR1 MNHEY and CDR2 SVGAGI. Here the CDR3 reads CASSSPRLAGVSNEQFF.

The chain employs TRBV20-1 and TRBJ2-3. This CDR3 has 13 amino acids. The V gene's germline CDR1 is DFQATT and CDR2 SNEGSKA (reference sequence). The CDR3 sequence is CSALGTSPDTQYF.

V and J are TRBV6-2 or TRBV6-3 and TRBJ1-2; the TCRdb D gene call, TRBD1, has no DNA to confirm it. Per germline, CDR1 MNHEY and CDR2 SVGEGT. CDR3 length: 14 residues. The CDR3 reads CASRAPGQNYGYTF.

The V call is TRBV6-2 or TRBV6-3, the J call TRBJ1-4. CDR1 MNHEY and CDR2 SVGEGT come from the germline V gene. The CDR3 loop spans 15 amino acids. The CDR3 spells CASSYGAGGYEKLFF.

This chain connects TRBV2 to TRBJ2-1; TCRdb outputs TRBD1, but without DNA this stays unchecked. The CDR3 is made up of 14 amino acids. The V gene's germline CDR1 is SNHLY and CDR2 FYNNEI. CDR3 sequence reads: CASLGQGAENEQFF.

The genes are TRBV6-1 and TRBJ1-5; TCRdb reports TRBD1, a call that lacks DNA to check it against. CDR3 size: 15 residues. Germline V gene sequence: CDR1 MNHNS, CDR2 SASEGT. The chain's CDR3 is CASKLGQGINQPQHF.

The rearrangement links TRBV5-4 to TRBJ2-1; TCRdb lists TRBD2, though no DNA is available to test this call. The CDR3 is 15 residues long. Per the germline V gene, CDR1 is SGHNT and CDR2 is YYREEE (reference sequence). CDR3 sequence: CASRAGTSGINEQFF.

The CDR3 protein is CATSDLTVGTNEQFF. The chain combines TRBV24-1 with TRBJ2-1. CDR3 length: 15 amino acids. Germline values: CDR1 KGHDR, CDR2 SFDVKD.

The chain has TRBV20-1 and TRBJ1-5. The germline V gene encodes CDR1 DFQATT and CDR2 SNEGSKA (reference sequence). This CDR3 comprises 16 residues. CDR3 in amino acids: CSARGLLGIGNQPQHF.

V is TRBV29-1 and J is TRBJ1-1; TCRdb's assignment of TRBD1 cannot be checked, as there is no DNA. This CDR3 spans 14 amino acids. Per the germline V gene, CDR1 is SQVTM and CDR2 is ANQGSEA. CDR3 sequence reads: CSVAQGALGSEAFF.

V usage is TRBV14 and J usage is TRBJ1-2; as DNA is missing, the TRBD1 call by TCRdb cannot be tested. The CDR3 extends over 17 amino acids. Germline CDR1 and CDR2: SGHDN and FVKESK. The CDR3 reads CASSQVGQRVPYYGYTF.

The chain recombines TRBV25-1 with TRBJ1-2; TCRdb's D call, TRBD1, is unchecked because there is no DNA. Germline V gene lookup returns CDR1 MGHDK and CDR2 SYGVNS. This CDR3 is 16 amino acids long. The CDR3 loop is CASSEPGTGSNYGYTF.

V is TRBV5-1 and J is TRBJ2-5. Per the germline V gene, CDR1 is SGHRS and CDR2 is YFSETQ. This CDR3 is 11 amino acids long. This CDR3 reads CASSLSETQHF.

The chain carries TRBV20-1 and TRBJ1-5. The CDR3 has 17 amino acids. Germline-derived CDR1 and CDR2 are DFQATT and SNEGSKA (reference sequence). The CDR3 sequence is CSARDRWRLSRDQPQHF.

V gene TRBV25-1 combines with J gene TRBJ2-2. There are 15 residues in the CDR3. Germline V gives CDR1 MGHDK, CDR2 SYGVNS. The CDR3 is CASSDVWPNTGELFF.

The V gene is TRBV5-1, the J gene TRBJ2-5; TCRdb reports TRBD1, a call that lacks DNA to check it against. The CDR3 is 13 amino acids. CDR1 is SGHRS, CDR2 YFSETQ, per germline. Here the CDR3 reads CASSLEQGRAQYF.

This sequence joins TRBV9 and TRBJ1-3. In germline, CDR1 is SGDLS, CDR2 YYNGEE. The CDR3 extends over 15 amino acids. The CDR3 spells CASSVDTSSGNTIYF. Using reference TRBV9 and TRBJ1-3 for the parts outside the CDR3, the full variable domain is DSGVTQTPKHLITATGQRVTLRCSPRSGDLSVYWYQQSLDQGLQFLIQYYNGEERAKGNILERFSAQQFPDLHSELNLSSLELGDSALYFCASSVDTSSGNTIYFGEGSWLTVV.

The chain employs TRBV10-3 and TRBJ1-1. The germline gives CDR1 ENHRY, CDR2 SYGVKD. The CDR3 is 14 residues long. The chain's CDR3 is CAISEGQKNTEAFF.

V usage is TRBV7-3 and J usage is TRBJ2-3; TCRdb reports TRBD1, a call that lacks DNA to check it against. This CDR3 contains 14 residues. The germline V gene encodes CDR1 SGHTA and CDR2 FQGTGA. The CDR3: CVSSSRQGVDTQYF.

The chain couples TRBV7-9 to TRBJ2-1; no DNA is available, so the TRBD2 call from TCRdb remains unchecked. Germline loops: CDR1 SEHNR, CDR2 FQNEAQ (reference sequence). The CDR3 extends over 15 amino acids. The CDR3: CASSPGPSPYNEQFF.